This TCR beta chain was observed in a study of Graves' ophthalmopathy and Graves' hyperthyroidism. The TCR beta CDR3 regions underwent amplification from RNA transcripts. First-round RT-PCR relied on HTBI primers, and a second-round multiplex PCR came next. TCRdb reanalysed the multiplex PCR reads using MiXCR and keeps one entry per CDR3 protein. The data show 30,000 to 50,000 distinct CDR3 sequences, roughly 52% seen once. The V gene's germline CDR1 is ENHRY and CDR2 SYGVKD. V lost 4 bases and J 0 bases, leaving 13 bases between the germline ends. This CDR3 has 15 residues. Turning to this clonotype: The antigen remains undetermined.

Study conclusions and caveats: Prediction of ophthalmopathy progression reached about 70% sensitivity and around 75% specificity. A roughly 80% specificity and 87.88% sensitivity were achieved by a 13-signature model that separated ophthalmopathy from stable hyperthyroidism.

Among the exclusions were patients with other autoimmune diseases, uncontrolled infections, pregnancy or lactation. The sample comprised peripheral blood. This clonotype was obtained from an adult woman with stable Graves' hyperthyroidism. The chain links TRBV10-3 to TRBJ2-7, with D hard to call. CDR3 protein: CAISAGVVGSYEQYF. CDR3 DNA sequence: TGTGCCATCAGTGCTGGCGTTGTGGGCTCCTACGAGCAGTACTTC.